This T cell receptor beta chain was recovered during a study of T cells in tumors after PD-1 blockade. Study context: Treatment was either pembrolizumab 200 mg every 3 weeks or cemiplimab 350 mg every 2 weeks. Some patients also took daily vismodegib 150 mg during anti-PD-1 treatment. General study points: Some novel exhausted tumor clones appeared in pre-treatment blood, suggesting peripheral recruitment.

Turning to this clone: Its antigen remains unidentified.

Input was roughly 550 ng to 6,004 ng of genomic DNA from tumor or blood. Germline V gene lookup returns CDR1 SEHNR and CDR2 FQNEAQ (reference sequence). The ends were cut back, 5 bases at V and 7 bases at J, with 15 bases in the middle. The CDR3 is 14 amino acids. Profiled with immunoSEQ multiplex PCR; TCRdb holds only in-frame clones, not every one. The data show roughly 47,000 clones, just under 80% seen once. This receptor was obtained from a human donor with basal cell carcinoma. The chain is built from TRBV7-9 and TRBJ1-5; perhaps TRBD1 as D (5 bases). The starting material was PBMCs, obtained before anti-PD-1 treatment. The CDR3 nucleotides are TGTGCCAGCAGCCTGGGGCAGGGAGGGCAGCCCCAGCATTTT. Translated, it gives CASSLGQGGQPQHF.